This T cell receptor (beta chain) was identified in a study of radiotherapy plus CTLA-4 blockade in lung cancer. Receiving focal radiation plus CTLA-4 blockade with ipilimumab were patients who had chemo-refractory metastatic non-small-cell lung cancer. The protocol was immunoSEQ multiplex PCR, while the TCRdb copy is restricted to in-frame clones and leaves out a portion. The data hold tens of thousands of clones, with more than 85% observed a single time. This CDR3 is built from 14 residues. Germline loops: CDR1 MNHEY, CDR2 SVGAGI. The J segment lost 4 bases and the V segment lost 10 bases, leaving 7 bases of the junction unmatched.

The starting material was peripheral blood, obtained from a patient treated with radiotherapy plus ipilimumab. The sequence was obtained from a human donor with non-small cell lung cancer that progressed on radiotherapy plus ipilimumab. The chain recombines TRBV6-5 with TRBJ1-3; 10 nucleotides match TRBD1. This CDR3 is CATRTGGIGNTIYF. The CDR3 coding sequence is TGTGCCACCCGGACAGGGGGGATCGGAAACACCATATATTTT.